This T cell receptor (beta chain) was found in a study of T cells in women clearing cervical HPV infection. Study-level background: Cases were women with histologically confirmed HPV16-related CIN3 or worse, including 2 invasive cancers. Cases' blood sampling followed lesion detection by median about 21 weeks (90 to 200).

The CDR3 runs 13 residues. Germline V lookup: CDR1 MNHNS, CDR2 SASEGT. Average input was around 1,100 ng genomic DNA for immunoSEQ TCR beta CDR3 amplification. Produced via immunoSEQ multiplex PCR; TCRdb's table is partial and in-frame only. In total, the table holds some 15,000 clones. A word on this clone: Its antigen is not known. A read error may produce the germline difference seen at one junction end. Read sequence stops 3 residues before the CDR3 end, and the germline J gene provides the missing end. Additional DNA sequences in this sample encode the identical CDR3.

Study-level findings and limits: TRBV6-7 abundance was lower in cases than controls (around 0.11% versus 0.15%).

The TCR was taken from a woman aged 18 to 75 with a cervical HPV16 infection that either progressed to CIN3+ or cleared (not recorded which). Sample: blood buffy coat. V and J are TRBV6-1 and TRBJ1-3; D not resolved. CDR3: CASSERTGNTIYF. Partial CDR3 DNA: TGTGCCAGCAGTGAGAGGACTGGAAACACA.